The sequence of this TCR beta chain was determined in a study of T cell responses to AZD1222 COVID-19 vaccine. Study-level results: Females outnumbered males among donors, who were mostly white British; clonal diversity was possibly underestimated.

A note on this clone: The target antigen is unknown.

Assay: immunoSEQ multiplex PCR; the TCRdb copy retains only in-frame clones and omits some. Found here are 70,000 to 85,000 clones, 65% to 85% of them singletons; the top ten hold approximately 2.9%. Germline CDR1 reads MNHEY; CDR2 reads SVGEGT. Trimming left V 6 bases short and J 1 base short, with 9 bases between. The CDR3 totals 13 residues. This clonotype originated in an adult in good health. This specimen consisted of peripheral blood, obtained on day 0 of AZD1222 vaccination. J is TRBJ1-1 and V is TRBV6-2 or TRBV6-3; weak D call: TRBD1 (5 bases). CDR3 amino acids: CASSRDSNTEAFF. For the CDR3, the DNA is TGTGCCAGCAGCAGGGACTCGAACACTGAAGCTTTCTTT.